This TCR beta chain derives from a study of blood T cell repertoires in COVID-19. The germline gives CDR1 MNHNS, CDR2 SASEGT. J was trimmed by 4 bases and V by 3 bases; bases with no gene match: 10. The CDR3 is made up of 16 amino acids. As handled by the study authors: Reference gene primer amplification yielded estimated nucleated cell counts. The table came from immunoSEQ multiplex PCR; TCRdb's copy has only in-frame clones and leaves some out. The V and J calls and the clone size are those of that table, but D and trimming were determined from the DNA. This sample has about 130,000 clones; around four fifths occur once, and the top ten carry 13%.

The receptor's source is a human donor in a cohort sampled during active COVID-19. V is TRBV6-1 and J is TRBJ1-2; 8 bases match TRBD1. The specimen was peripheral blood. CDR3 residues: CASSDITGTGFYGYTF. CDR3 sequence (DNA): TGTGCCAGCAGTGACATAACCGGGACAGGATTCTATGGCTACACCTTC.